This T cell receptor beta chain was identified in a study of Ad26.COV2.S vaccination and SARS-CoV-2 variants. Points from the study as a whole: Responses of T cells in total may have been underestimated by the TCR breadth and depth analyses.

V was trimmed by 2 bases and J by 1 base, leaving 6 bases between them. CDR1 is LNHNV and CDR2 is YYDKDF in the germline V gene (reference sequence). The CDR3 covers 14 residues. Treatment in this sample: over 15 received Ad26.COV2.S at low or high dose, single or two shots; roughly five received placebo; per-sample allocation not given. Sample collection was performed on day 63 after the first vaccine or placebo injection. Data came from immunoSEQ multiplex PCR; TCRdb stores just in-frame clones and leaves some out. The data show around 350,000 clones, 85% seen once. To note about this clone: Its specificity is unknown.

The starting material was peripheral blood, obtained in a trial of Ad26.COV2.S vaccine versus placebo. The chain links TRBV15 to TRBJ1-3; D possibly corresponds to TRBD1 (5 bases). This clonotype was sampled from a person aged 18-60 years who received the Ad26.COV2.S COVID-19 vaccine or a placebo. The CDR3 DNA follows: TGTGCCACCAGCAGACAGGGATCTGGAAACACCATATATTTT. Translated: CATSRQGSGNTIYF.